A selection of T cell receptor beta chains follows, all from one sample in a study of blood T cell repertoires in COVID-19. TCRdb's table, derived via immunoSEQ multiplex PCR, lists solely in-frame clones and lacks some. The repertoire consists of 20,000 to 30,000 clones, with around 96% occurring once and the leading ten covering roughly 3.7%. Input material: peripheral blood. The source is a human donor with active COVID-19. The donor label of this sample is uncertain. Each CDR3 is given with its conserved first and last residue.

J,V,CDR3
TRBJ1-4,TRBV5-5,CASTPGGSNEKLFF
TRBJ2-2,TRBV30,CAWSVLDGVTGELFF
TRBJ1-6,TRBV10-2,CASSVTDSGNSPLHF
TRBJ2-7,TRBV6-5,CASSYLQRHYEQYF
TRBJ1-6,TRBV4-3,CASSLGDIRTGFAYNSPLHF
TRBJ1-1,TRBV2,CASSVAGPNTEAFF
TRBJ1-2,TRBV27,CATQTSTGSDGYTF
TRBJ2-5,TRBV10-3,CAISDPGLAGSHQETQYF
TRBJ2-1,TRBV11-2,CASSLYPGQKYNEQFF
TRBJ1-5,TRBV4-2,CASSLTGTGENQPQHF
TRBJ1-1,TRBV11-2,CASSENRGRTEAFF
TRBJ2-5,TRBV5-4,CASSWGLAGGAQETQYF
TRBJ1-3,TRBV20-1,CSASQAGNTIYF
TRBJ1-5,TRBV19,CASNPGQSNQPQHF
TRBJ2-7,TRBV18,CASSAGQGGYEQYF
TRBJ2-7,TRBV19,CASSVDRGIEQYF
TRBJ2-2,TRBV28,CASSLYRGQGWELFF
TRBJ2-3,TRBV4-1,CASSQAGTSVGTDTQYF
TRBJ1-1,TRBV18,CASSPRRNEAFF
TRBJ1-5,TRBV28,CASSVGQGAMGNQPQHF